This T cell receptor beta chain emerged from a study of tumor-infiltrating lymphocytes in localized non-small cell lung cancer. As for the study in general: From each patient, both tumor and uninvolved lung, non-adjacent to tumor, were sampled. Study-wide results and limits: Each assay used a separate piece of the same tissue.

The assay was immunoSEQ multiplex PCR, and TCRdb's table has in-frame clones only and misses some. The table has 15,000 to 20,000 clones, 80% seen once. With regard to this clone: The antigen remains unidentified.

Germline V gives CDR1 SGDLS, CDR2 YYNGEE. With 1 base clipped from V and 1 base from J, the junction kept 3 bases outside the gene matches. The CDR3 has 16 residues. Sequenced sample: uninvolved lung tissue not adjacent to the tumor. The origin of this receptor is a human donor with non-small cell lung cancer. The chain joins TRBV9 to TRBJ2-2, with 8 positions matching TRBD2. As DNA, the CDR3 is TGTGCCAGCAGCGTAAGTCTAGCGGGGAACACCGGGGAGCTGTTTTTT. Translating it yields CASSVSLAGNTGELFF. Combining the CDR3 with reference TRBV9 and TRBJ2-2 gives the whole variable domain DSGVTQTPKHLITATGQRVTLRCSPRSGDLSVYWYQQSLDQGLQFLIQYYNGEERAKGNILERFSAQQFPDLHSELNLSSLELGDSALYFCASSVSLAGNTGELFFGEGSRLTVL.